This TCR beta chain emerged from a study of low-dose radiotherapy and immunotherapy resistance in tumors. cDNA synthesis used a TRAV/TRBV-specific primer set for both chains. TCRs were put through roughly 19 PCR cycles of amplification with Phusion. A constant-region primer and the V-primer adapter served as the primer pair. TCRdb fed the reads into MiXCR, producing one record per CDR3 protein. The sample lists more than 6,000 distinct CDR3 sequences; about 65% were seen once. From germline, CDR1 is MDHEN and CDR2 SYDVKM. The CDR3 loop spans 14 amino acids. The ends were cut back, 5 bases at V and 4 bases at J, with 13 bases in the middle.

The chain combines TRBV28 with TRBJ2-3, with D hard to call. This TCR was sampled from a human donor with advanced metastatic prostate, ovarian, gallbladder or colorectal cancer (not recorded which). This table probably holds off-target reads from a library built for another chain. The CDR3, as DNA: TGTGCCAGCAGTCCCCGGGCTCGTCCAGATACGCAGTATTTT. Protein product: CASSPRARPDTQYF.